The 28 T cell receptor beta chains reported below all come from one sample, sequenced in a study of long-term antiretroviral therapy in people with HIV. Run at survey level, the immunoSEQ assay was version v3.0. Here immunoSEQ multiplex PCR was the method, and the copy in TCRdb shows in-frame clones only, minus some. This table has 20,000 or so clones, approximately 90% appearing once. The sequenced sample was unsorted PBMCs, obtained 2.1 years after starting antiretroviral therapy. The receptors originated from a man aged 18-30 years with HIV.

This clone was picked up a small number of times. This chain joins TRBV5-1 and TRBJ1-2; possible D gene TRBD1, 5 bases. The germline V gene encodes CDR1 SGHRS and CDR2 YFSETQ. The CDR3 loop spans 13 amino acids. The V gene lost 0 bases and the J gene lost 4 bases, with 7 bases spanning the gap. In DNA, the CDR3 is TGCGCCAGCAGCTTGGACGGGGCCTATGGCTACACCTTC. Residues: CASSLDGAYGYTF.

This chain joins TRBV5-1 and TRBJ1-1; possibly TRBD1 for D (5 bases). Germline V gene lookup returns CDR1 SGHRS and CDR2 YFSETQ. The CDR3 is 14 residues long. Trimming left V 7 bases short and J 1 base short, with 14 bases between. The CDR3 here is CASGKETGNTEAFF. The CDR3, as DNA: TGCGCCAGCGGAAAAGAAACAGGGAACACTGAAGCTTTCTTT. The full variable domain, its missing parts supplied by reference TRBV5-1 and TRBJ1-1, is KAGVTQTPRYLIKTRGQQVTLSCSPISGHRSVSWYQQTPGQGLQFLFEYFSETQRNKGNFPGRFSGRQFSNSRSEMNVSTLELGDSALYLCASGKETGNTEAFFGQGTRLTVV.

The chain combines TRBV6-1 with TRBJ1-5; 8 bases are a match to TRBD1. The CDR3 spans 15 residues. Unmatched junction bases numbered 6, after V lost 3 bases and J lost 5 bases. Germline CDR1 MNHNS, CDR2 SASEGT. CDR3 bases: TGTGCCAGCAGTGAGATCGGGACAGGACATCAGCCCCAGCATTTT. It yields the protein CASSEIGTGHQPQHF.

The V and J genes are TRBV18 and TRBJ2-7; 11 nucleotides agree with TRBD2. V lost 4 bases to trimming and J lost 7 bases; unmatched junction nucleotides: 12. The CDR3 sequence is 16 residues long. Germline V gene lookup returns CDR1 KGHSH and CDR2 LQKENI. In nucleotides, the CDR3 is TGTGCCAGCTCACTCGGCGGAGGGACTAGCGGCTCTGAGCAGTACTTC. It is translated as CASSLGGGTSGSEQYF.

The J gene is TRBJ2-1, the V gene TRBV5-6, with 7 bases identical to TRBD2. This CDR3 has 16 residues. Germline V gene data show CDR1 as SGHDT and CDR2 as YYEEEE. The junction had 10 bases not matched to a gene; V was cut back by 0 bases and J by 7 bases. As DNA, the CDR3 is TGTGCCAGCAGCTTGGCCTTGCGGGGGAACTTAAATGAGCAGTTCTTC. It translates to CASSLALRGNLNEQFF.

The rearrangement links TRBV10-3 to TRBJ1-4; no definite D call. CDR1 and CDR2 from the germline V gene are ENHRY and SYGVKD. The CDR3 spans 12 residues. V dropped 3 bases and J dropped 3 bases, with 2 bases sitting between them. CDR3 sequence reads: CAISDANEKLFF. The CDR3 DNA reads TGTGCCATCAGTGACGCTAATGAAAAACTGTTTTTT.

In DNA, the CDR3 is TGTGCCAGCAGTGAGGTCTTACCCCCCGGCGAGACCCAGTACTTC. This sequence encodes CASSEVLPPGETQYF. This sequence joins TRBV2 and TRBJ2-5, with D unclear. With 3 bases removed from V and 5 bases from J, the gap between germline ends came to 16 bases. This CDR3 has 15 residues. The germline V gene has CDR1 SNHLY and CDR2 FYNNEI.

The chain combines TRBV9 with TRBJ2-3, with TRBD2 as a possible D gene (5 bases). The CDR3 extends over 15 amino acids. Germline V gene data show CDR1 as SGDLS and CDR2 as YYNGEE. V lost 1 base and J 3 bases, leaving 12 bases between the germline ends. The CDR3 sequence is CASSVLGSTTDTQYF. The CDR3 nucleotides are TGTGCCAGCAGCGTACTAGGGAGCACGACAGATACGCAGTATTTT.

The rearrangement links TRBV4-3 to TRBJ2-7; D not certain. Trimming removed 1 base at V and 3 bases at J, with 7 bases between. Looked up from germline, CDR1 is LGHNA and CDR2 is YSLEER. This CDR3 comprises 13 residues. The CDR3 region is CASSQVKGYEQYF. CDR3 nucleotides: TGCGCCAGCAGCCAAGTAAAGGGCTACGAGCAGTACTTC.

The rearrangement links TRBV28 to TRBJ1-1; 8 bases map to TRBD1. Trimming took 6 bases from V and 2 from J; bases not matched to a gene: 5. The CDR3 has 14 amino acids. CDR1 and CDR2 (germline): MDHEN, SYDVKM. CDR3 in DNA: TGTGCCAGCAGCACGACAGGGGAAAACACTGAAGCTTTCTTT. Its translation: CASSTTGENTEAFF.

This sequence joins TRBV20-1 and TRBJ2-3; no definite D call. From germline, CDR1 is DFQATT and CDR2 SNEGSKA (reference sequence). The CDR3 extends over 11 amino acids. The V gene lost 8 bases and the J gene lost 2 bases, with 8 bases spanning the gap. The CDR3 sequence is CSLEATDTQYF. In DNA form, the CDR3 reads TGCAGTTTAGAGGCCACAGATACGCAGTATTTT.

The chain has TRBV6-5 and TRBJ1-5, with a possible D match to TRBD1 (6 bases). Per germline, CDR1 MNHEY and CDR2 SVGAGI. Trimming shortened V by 6 bases and J by 5 bases, and 11 bases separated the two germline ends. The CDR3 is 13 residues long. CDR3 residues: CASRPDRYQPQHF. The CDR3 bases are TGTGCCAGCAGACCTGACAGGTATCAGCCCCAGCATTTT.

The rearrangement uses TRBV7-6 and TRBJ2-7, with TRBD2 identical over 9 bases. There are 15 residues in the CDR3. V shed 1 base, J shed 3 bases, and the junction held 4 bases outside the gene matches. The germline V gene has CDR1 SGHVS and CDR2 FNYEAQ. This chain's CDR3 is CASSLGAGGGYEQYF. CDR3 nucleotides: TGTGCCAGCAGCTTAGGTGCGGGAGGGGGCTACGAGCAGTACTTC.

This chain joins TRBV6-6 and TRBJ2-7; TRBD1 aligns across 9 bases. V was pared by 5 bases and J by 3 bases, with 8 bases of the junction left unmatched. This CDR3 contains 15 residues. CDR1 is MNHNY and CDR2 is SVGAGI in the germline V gene (reference sequence). The CDR3 loop is CASSTTGTGSYEQYF. In nucleotides, the CDR3 is TGTGCCAGCAGTACGACCGGGACAGGGAGCTACGAGCAGTACTTC.

The chain couples TRBV27 to TRBJ1-2; perhaps TRBD1 as D (5 bases). Germline V gene sequence: CDR1 MNHEY, CDR2 SMNVEV (reference sequence). Trimming left V 6 bases short and J 0 bases short, with 8 bases between. CDR3 length: 13 amino acids. This CDR3 reads CASRATANYGYTF. CDR3 nucleotides: TGTGCCAGCAGGGCGACAGCTAACTATGGCTACACCTTC.

The CDR3 reads CASSVARGGEVDTQYF. In nucleotides, the CDR3 is TGTGCCAGCAGCGTAGCCCGGGGGGGTGAGGTAGATACGCAGTATTTT. The chain couples TRBV9 to TRBJ2-3, with 8 bases matching TRBD2. Losses at the gene ends were 0 bases for V and 5 bases for J; bases not matched to a gene: 8. The length of the CDR3 is 16 residues. Germline V gene sequence: CDR1 SGDLS, CDR2 YYNGEE.

This rearrangement joins TRBV4-2 to TRBJ1-4, with D unclear. CDR3 length: 15 residues. Germline CDR1 reads LGHNA; CDR2 reads YNFKEQ. Trimming stripped 1 base from V and 6 bases from J, with 12 bases between. The CDR3 coding sequence is TGTGCCAGCAGCCAAGTACGCAGGCCTGATGAAAAACTGTTTTTT. Its translation: CASSQVRRPDEKLFF.

CDR3: CASSGTGRFGNEQFF. CDR3 bases: TGTGCCAGCAGCGGGACAGGGCGTTTTGGCAATGAGCAGTTCTTC. The gene calls are TRBV9 and TRBJ2-1, with 8 bases fitting TRBD1. CDR3 size: 15 residues. CDR1 and CDR2 (germline): SGDLS, YYNGEE. J was trimmed by 6 bases and V by 3 bases; bases with no gene match: 8.

The V and J genes are TRBV29-1 and TRBJ1-1, with no clear D. Trimming left V 7 bases short and J 4 bases short, with 13 bases between. The CDR3 loop spans 12 amino acids. Germline V CDR1 and CDR2: SQVTM, ANQGSEA. CDR3 sequence: CSAEQVRTEAFF. The CDR3 DNA follows: TGCAGCGCCGAACAAGTACGCACTGAAGCTTTCTTT.

This clone showed up just once. This chain connects TRBV15 to TRBJ2-1; 7 bases are shared with TRBD2. The CDR3 runs 15 residues. Per the germline V gene, CDR1 is LNHNV and CDR2 is YYDKDF (reference sequence). J lost 4 bases, V lost 2 bases, and 5 bases had no gene match. The DNA of the CDR3 is TGTGCCACCAGCAGACAGCGGGATTATTACAATGAGCAGTTCTTC. Residues: CATSRQRDYYNEQFF.

The chain combines TRBV19 with TRBJ1-1; D call uncertain. The ends were cut back, 4 bases at V and 0 bases at J, with 6 bases in the middle. CDR3 length: 13 amino acids. Germline V gene lookup returns CDR1 LNHDA and CDR2 SQIVND (reference sequence). CDR3 protein: CASSKVLNTEAFF. The DNA of the CDR3 is TGTGCCAGTAGTAAAGTACTGAACACTGAAGCTTTCTTT.

Only a few counts were recorded for this clone. The V and J genes are TRBV7-3 and TRBJ2-7; a weak D match, TRBD1 (6 bases). V dropped 5 bases and J dropped 7 bases, with 18 bases sitting between them. Per the germline V gene, CDR1 is SGHTA and CDR2 is FQGTGA. This CDR3 is 14 amino acids long. CDR3 nucleotides: TGTGCCAGCAGCACCGTAGGGGGTCCGGGTGAGCAGTACTTC. Its translation: CASSTVGGPGEQYF.

The genes are TRBV7-9 and TRBJ1-1, with D tentatively TRBD1 (5 bases). Germline V gene lookup returns CDR1 SEHNR and CDR2 FQNEAQ (reference sequence). Trimming took 10 bases from V and 4 from J, leaving 19 bases between them. The CDR3 extends over 14 amino acids. The CDR3 DNA reads TGTGCCATCACGTCCCAGGGTCGGAGCACTGAAGCTTTCTTT. The encoded protein is CAITSQGRSTEAFF.

This rearrangement joins TRBV29-1 to TRBJ2-2; no definite D call. Trimming cost V 4 bases and J 1 base, with 10 bases left between them. The CDR3 consists of 14 residues. Germline V gene sequence: CDR1 SQVTM, CDR2 ANQGSEA. CDR3 in DNA: TGCAGCGTTGTATGGCGTCTGAACACCGGGGAGCTGTTTTTT. Its protein is CSVVWRLNTGELFF.

The gene calls are TRBV6-1 and TRBJ1-4; no definite D call. CDR1 MNHNS and CDR2 SASEGT come from the germline V gene. The CDR3 covers 13 residues. V gave up 6 bases and J gave up 1 base, with 6 bases separating them. CDR3 sequence: CASRDLTNEKLFF. The DNA of the CDR3 is TGTGCCAGCAGGGACTTAACTAATGAAAAACTGTTTTTT.

The chain combines TRBV7-6 with TRBJ2-3; D is undetermined. This CDR3 region has 20 residues. Germline V gene lookup returns CDR1 SGHVS and CDR2 FNYEAQ. The V gene lost 3 bases and the J gene lost 1 base, with 26 bases spanning the gap. CDR3 coding DNA: TGTGCCAGCAGCTTGATGTCGCGGACCACCCACCAAACGGGCACAGATACGCAGTATTTT. Protein sequence: CASSLMSRTTHQTGTDTQYF.

This clone has only one observation. This chain uses TRBV5-1 with TRBJ2-7; D remains ambiguous. Between the trimmed V and J ends, which lost 0 bases and 0 bases, there was a span of 4 bases. This CDR3 contains 13 residues. Germline CDR1 and CDR2: SGHRS and YFSETQ. CDR3 residues: CASSLGSSYEQYF. The CDR3 nucleotides are TGCGCCAGCAGCTTGGGAAGCTCCTACGAGCAGTACTTC.

V is TRBV7-2 and J is TRBJ1-2, with 10 nucleotides matching TRBD1. Germline V CDR1 and CDR2: SGHTA, FQGNSA. The CDR3 totals 16 residues. Trimming removed 5 bases from V and 5 bases from J; junction bases left unmatched: 11. CDR3 nucleotide sequence: TGTGCCAGCAGCCGAGCGGGGACAGGGGAGGGATATGGCTACACCTTC. Encoded protein: CASSRAGTGEGYGYTF. Full variable domain (missing parts from reference TRBV7-2 and TRBJ1-2): GAGVSQSPSNKVTEKGKDVELRCDPISGHTALYWYRQSLGQGLEFLIYFQGNSAPDKSGLPSDRFSAERTGGSVSTLTIQRTQQEDSAVYLCASSRAGTGEGYGYTFGSGTRLTVV.